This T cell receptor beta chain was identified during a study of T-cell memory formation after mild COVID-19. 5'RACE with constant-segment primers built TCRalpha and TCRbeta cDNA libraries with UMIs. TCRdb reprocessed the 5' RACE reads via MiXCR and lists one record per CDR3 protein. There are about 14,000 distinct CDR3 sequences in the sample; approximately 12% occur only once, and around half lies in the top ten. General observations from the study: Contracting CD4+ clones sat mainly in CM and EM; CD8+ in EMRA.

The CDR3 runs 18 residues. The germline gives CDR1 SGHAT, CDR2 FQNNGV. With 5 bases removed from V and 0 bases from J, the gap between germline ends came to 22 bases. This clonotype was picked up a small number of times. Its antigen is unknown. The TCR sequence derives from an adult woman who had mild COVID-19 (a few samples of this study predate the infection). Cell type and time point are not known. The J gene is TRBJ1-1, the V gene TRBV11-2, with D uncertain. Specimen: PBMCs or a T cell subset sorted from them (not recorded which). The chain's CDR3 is CASSHDPLTGSLNTEAFF. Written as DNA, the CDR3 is TGTGCCAGCAGCCACGACCCCTTAACCGGGTCCTTGAACACTGAAGCTTTCTTT.